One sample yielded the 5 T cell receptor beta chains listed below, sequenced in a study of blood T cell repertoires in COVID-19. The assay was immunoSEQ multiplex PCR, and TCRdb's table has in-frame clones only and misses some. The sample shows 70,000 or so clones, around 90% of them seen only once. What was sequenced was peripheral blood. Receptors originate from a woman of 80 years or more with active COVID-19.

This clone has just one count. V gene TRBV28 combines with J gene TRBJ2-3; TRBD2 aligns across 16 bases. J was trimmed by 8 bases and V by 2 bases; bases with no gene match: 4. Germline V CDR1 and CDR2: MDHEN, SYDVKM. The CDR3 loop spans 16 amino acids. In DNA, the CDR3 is TGTGCCAGCAGTTTAGGGACTAGCGGGAGGGCCGGTACGCAGTATTTT. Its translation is CASSLGTSGRAGTQYF. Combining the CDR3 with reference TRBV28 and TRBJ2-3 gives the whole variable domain DVKVTQSSRYLVKRTGEKVFLECVQDMDHENMFWYRQDPGLGLRLIYFSYDVKMKEKGDIPEGYSVSREKKERFSLILESASTNQTSMYLCASSLGTSGRAGTQYFGPGTRLTVL.

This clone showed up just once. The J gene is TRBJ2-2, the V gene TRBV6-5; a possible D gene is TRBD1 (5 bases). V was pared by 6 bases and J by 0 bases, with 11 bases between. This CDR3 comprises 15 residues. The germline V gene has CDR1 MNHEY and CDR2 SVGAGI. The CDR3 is CASSPYRSNTGELFF. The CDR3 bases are TGTGCCAGCAGCCCGTACAGGTCGAACACCGGGGAGCTGTTTTTT.

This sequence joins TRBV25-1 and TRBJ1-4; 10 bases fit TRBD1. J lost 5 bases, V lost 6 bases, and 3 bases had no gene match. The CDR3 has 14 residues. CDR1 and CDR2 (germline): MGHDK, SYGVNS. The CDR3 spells CASRRTGGNEKLFF. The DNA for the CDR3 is TGTGCCAGCAGAAGGACAGGGGGGAATGAAAAACTGTTTTTT.

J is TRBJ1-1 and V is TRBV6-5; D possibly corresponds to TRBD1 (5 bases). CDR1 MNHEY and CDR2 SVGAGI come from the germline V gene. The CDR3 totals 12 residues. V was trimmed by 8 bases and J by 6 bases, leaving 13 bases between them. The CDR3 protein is CASVKQVPEAFF. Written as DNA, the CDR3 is TGTGCCAGCGTTAAACAGGTGCCTGAAGCTTTCTTT.

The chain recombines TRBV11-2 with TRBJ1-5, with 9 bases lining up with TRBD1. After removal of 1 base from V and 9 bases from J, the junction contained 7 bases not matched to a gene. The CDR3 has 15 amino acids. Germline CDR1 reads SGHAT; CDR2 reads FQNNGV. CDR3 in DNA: TGTGCCAGCAGCTTAGGCTCCGGGACAGGGTTGCCCCAGCATTTT. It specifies CASSLGSGTGLPQHF.